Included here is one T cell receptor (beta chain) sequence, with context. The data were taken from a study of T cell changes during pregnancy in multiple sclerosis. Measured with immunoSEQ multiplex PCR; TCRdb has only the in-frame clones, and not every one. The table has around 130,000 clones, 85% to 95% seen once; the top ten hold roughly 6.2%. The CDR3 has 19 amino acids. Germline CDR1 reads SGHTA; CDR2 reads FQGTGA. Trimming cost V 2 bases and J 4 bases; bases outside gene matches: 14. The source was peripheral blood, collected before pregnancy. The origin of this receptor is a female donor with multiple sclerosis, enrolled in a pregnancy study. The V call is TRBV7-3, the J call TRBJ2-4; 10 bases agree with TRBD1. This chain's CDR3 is CASSLRGPGTGEGKNIQYF. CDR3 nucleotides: TGTGCCAGCAGCTTACGCGGCCCCGGGACAGGGGAGGGGAAAAACATTCAGTACTTC.